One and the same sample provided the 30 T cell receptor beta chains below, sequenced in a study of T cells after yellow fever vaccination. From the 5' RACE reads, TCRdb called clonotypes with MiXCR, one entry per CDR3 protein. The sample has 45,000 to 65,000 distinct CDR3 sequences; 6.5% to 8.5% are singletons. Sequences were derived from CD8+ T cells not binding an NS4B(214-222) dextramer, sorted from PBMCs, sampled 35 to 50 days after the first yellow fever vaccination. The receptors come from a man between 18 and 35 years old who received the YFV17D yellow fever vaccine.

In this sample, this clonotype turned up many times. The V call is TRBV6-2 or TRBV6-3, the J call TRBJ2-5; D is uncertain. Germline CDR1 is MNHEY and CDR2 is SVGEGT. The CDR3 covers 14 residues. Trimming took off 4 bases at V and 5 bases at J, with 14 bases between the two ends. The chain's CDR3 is CASSSVTVGETQYF. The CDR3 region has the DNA TGTGCCAGCAGTTCCGTAACGGTAGGGGAGACCCAGTACTTC.

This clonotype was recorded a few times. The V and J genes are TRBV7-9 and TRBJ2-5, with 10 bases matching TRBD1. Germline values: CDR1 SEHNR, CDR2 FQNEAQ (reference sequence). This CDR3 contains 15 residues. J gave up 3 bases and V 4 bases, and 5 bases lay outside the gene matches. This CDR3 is CASSSDRGRKETQYF. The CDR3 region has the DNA TGTGCCAGCAGCTCTGACAGGGGGCGAAAAGAGACCCAGTACTTC.

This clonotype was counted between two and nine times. The CDR3 loop reads CASSPLGGADTQYF. CDR3 bases: TGTGCCAGCTCCCCTCTCGGTGGGGCAGATACGCAGTATTTT. V usage is TRBV3-1 and J usage is TRBJ2-3; D unresolved. This CDR3 comprises 14 residues. The germline gives CDR1 LGHDT, CDR2 YNNKEL (reference sequence). V was shortened by 8 bases and J by 4 bases, with 16 bases between the two germline ends.

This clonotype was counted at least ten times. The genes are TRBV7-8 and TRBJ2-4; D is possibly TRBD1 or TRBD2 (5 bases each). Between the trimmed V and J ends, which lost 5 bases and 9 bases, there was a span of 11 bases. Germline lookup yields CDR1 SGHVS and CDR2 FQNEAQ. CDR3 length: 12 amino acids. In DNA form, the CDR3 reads TGTGCCAGCAGCATGGGACGGCGCATTCAGTACTTC. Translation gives CASSMGRRIQYF.

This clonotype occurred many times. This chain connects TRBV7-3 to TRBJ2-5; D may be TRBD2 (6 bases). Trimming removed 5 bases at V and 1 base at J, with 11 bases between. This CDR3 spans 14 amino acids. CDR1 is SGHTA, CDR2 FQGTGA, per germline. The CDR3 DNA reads TGTGCCAGCAGCCCGACGGGAGCCCAAGAGACCCAGTACTTC. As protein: CASSPTGAQETQYF.

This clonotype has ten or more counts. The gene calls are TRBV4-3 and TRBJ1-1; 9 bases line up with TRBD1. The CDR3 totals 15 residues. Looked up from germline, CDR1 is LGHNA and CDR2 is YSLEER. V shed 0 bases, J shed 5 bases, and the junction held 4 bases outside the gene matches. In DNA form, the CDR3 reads TGCGCCAGCAGCCAAGACCAGGACAGGGGTACTGAAGCTTTCTTT. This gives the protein CASSQDQDRGTEAFF.

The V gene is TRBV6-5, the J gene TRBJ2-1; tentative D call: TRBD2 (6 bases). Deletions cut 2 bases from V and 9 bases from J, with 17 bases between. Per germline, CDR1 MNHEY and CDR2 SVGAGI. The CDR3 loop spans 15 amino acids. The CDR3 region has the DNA TGTGCCAGCAGTTACGGCGGGGCCGGGACGTTTGAGCAGTTCTTC. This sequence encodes CASSYGGAGTFEQFF.

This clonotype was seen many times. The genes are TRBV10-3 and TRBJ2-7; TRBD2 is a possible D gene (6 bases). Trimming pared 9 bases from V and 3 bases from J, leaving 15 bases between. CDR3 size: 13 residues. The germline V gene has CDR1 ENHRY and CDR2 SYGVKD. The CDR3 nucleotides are TGTGCCATTGCCGGGACGGGAGACTACGAGCAGTACTTC. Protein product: CAIAGTGDYEQYF.

Written as DNA, the CDR3 is TGTGCCATCCAGGGGTGGGGTGTGTCACCCCTCCACTTT. Its protein is CAIQGWGVSPLHF. The chain recombines TRBV14 with TRBJ1-6; the D gene is possibly TRBD1 (6 bases). V lost 10 bases, J lost 10 bases, and 17 bases lay in between. Germline values: CDR1 SGHDN, CDR2 FVKESK. The CDR3 runs 13 residues.

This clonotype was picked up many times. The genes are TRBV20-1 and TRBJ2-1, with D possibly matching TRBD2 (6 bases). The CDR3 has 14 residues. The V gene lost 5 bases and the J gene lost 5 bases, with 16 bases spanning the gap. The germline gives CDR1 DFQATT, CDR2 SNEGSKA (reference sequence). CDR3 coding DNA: TGCAGTGCTGCTCGACTAGGCGGGGACAATGAGCAGTTCTTC. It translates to CSAARLGGDNEQFF.

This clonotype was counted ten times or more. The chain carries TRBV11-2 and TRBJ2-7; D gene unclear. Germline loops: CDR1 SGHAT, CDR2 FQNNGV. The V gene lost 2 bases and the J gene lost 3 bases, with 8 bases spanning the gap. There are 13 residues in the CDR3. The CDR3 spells CASSLKGHYEQYV. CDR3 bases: TGTGCCAGCAGCTTAAAAGGCCACTACGAGCAGTACGTC.

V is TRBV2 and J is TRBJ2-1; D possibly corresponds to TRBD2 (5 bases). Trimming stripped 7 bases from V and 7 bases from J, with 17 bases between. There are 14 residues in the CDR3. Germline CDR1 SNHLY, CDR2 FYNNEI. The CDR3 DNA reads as TGTGCCAGCATCGGGGAGTCTGTGCGGAATGAGCAGTTCTTC. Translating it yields CASIGESVRNEQFF.

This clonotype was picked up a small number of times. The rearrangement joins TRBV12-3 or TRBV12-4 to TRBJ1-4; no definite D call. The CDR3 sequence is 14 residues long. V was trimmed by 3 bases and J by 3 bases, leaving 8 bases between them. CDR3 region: CASSLAGPNEKLFF. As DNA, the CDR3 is TGTGCCAGCAGTTTGGCCGGTCCTAATGAAAAACTGTTTTTT.

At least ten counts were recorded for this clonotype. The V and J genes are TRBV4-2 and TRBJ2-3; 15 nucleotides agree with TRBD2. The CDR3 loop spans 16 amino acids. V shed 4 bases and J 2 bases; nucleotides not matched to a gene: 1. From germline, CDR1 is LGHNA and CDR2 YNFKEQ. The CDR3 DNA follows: TGTGCCAGCAGCCGGACTAGCGGGGGGGCCACAGATACGCAGTATTTT. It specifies CASSRTSGGATDTQYF.

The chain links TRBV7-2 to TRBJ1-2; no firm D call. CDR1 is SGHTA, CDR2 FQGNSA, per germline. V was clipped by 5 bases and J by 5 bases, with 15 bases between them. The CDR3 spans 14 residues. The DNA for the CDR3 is TGTGCCAGCAGCCTCACGGGAAGTGGGTATGGCTACACCTTC. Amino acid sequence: CASSLTGSGYGYTF.

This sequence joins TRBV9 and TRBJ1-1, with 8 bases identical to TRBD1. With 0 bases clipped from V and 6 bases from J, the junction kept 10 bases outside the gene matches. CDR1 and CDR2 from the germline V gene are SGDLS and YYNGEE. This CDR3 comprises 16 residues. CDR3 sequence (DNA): TGTGCCAGCAGCGTAGAACCAGGGGGCAGGGGGGCTGAAGCTTTCTTT. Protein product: CASSVEPGGRGAEAFF.

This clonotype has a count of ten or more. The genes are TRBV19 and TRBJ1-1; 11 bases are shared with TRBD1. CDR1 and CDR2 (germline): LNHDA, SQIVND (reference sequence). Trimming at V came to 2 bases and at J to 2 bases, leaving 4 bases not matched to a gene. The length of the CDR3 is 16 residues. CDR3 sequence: CASSILRTGGNTEAFF. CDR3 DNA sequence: TGTGCCAGTAGTATACTCAGGACAGGGGGCAACACTGAAGCTTTCTTT.

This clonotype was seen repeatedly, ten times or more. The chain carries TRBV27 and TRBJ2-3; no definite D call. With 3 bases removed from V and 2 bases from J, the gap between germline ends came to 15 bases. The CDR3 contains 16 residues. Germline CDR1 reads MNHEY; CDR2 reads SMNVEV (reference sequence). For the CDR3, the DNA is TGTGCCAGCAGTTTCGCGCTCGCTTCGTTCACAGATACGCAGTATTTT. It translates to CASSFALASFTDTQYF.

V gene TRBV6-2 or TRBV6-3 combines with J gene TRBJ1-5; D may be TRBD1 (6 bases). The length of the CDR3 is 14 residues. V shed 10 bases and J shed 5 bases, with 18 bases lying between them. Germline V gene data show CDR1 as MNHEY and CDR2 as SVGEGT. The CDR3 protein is CATGLRTVDQPQHF. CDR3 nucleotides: TGTGCCACCGGACTCCGGACAGTCGATCAGCCCCAGCATTTT.

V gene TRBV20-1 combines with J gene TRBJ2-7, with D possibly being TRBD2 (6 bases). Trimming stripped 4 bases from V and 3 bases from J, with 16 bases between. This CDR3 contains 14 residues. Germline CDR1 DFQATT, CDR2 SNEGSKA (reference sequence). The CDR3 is CSATGRAGLYEQYV. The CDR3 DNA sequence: TGCAGTGCTACCGGGCGAGCGGGTCTCTACGAGCAGTACGTC.

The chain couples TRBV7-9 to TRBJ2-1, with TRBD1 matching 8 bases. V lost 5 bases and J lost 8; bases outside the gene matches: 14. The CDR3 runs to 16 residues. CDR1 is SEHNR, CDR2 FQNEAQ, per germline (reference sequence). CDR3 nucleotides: TGTGCCAGCAGCGCAGCAGACAGGGGCCCTGCGGATGAGCAGTTCTTC. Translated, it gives CASSAADRGPADEQFF.

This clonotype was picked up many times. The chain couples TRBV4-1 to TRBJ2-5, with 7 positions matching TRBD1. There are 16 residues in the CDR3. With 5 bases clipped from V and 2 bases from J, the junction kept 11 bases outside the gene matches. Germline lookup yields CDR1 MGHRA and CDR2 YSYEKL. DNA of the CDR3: TGCGCCAGCAGCACAGACAGGGAAGTACCTCAAGAGACCCAGTACTTC. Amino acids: CASSTDREVPQETQYF.

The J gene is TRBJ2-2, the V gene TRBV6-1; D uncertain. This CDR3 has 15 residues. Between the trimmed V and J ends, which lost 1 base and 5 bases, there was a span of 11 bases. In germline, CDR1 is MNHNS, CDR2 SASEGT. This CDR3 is CASSEVLAETGELFF. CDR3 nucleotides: TGTGCCAGCAGTGAAGTCTTGGCGGAGACCGGGGAGCTGTTTTTT.

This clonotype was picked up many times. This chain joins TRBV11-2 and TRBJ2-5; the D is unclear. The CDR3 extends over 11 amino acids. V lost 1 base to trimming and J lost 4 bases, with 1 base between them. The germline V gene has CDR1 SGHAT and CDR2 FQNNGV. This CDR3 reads CASSLVETQYF. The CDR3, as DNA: TGTGCCAGCAGCTTAGTAGAGACCCAGTACTTC. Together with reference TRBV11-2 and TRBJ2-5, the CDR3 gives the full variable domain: EAGVAQSPRYKIIEKRQSVAFWCNPISGHATLYWYQQILGQGPKLLIQFQNNGVVDDSQLPKDRFSAERLKGVDSTLKIQPAKLEDSAVYLCASSLVETQYFGPGTRLLVL.

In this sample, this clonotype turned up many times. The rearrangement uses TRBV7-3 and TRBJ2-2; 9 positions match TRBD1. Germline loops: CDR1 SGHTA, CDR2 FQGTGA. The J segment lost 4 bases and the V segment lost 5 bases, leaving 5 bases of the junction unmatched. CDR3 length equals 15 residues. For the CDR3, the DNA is TGTGCCAGCAGCGCACAGGGGGCGAGCACCGGGGAGCTGTTTTTT. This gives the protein CASSAQGASTGELFF. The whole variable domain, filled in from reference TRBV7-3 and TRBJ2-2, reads GAGVSQTPSNKVTEKGKYVELRCDPISGHTALYWYRQSLGQGPEFLIYFQGTGAADDSGLPNDRFFAVRPEGSVSTLKIQRTERGDSAVYLCASSAQGASTGELFFGEGSRLTVL.

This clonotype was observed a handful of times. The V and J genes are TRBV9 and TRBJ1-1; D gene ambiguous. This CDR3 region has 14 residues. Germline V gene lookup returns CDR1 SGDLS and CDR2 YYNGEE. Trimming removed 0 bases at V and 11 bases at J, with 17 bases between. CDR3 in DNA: TGTGCCAGCAGCGTAGAAGCGGAAGGGCCCTGGGCTTTCTTT. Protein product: CASSVEAEGPWAFF.

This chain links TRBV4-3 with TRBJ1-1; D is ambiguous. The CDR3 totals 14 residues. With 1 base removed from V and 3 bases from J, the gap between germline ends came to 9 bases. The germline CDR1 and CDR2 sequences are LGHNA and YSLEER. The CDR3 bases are TGCGCCAGCAGCCAAGCGGCTTCCCACACTGAAGCTTTCTTT. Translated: CASSQAASHTEAFF.

For the CDR3, the DNA is TGTGCCAGCAGCCAAGATCTTGCTCGGGAGACCCAGTACTTC. This encodes CASSQDLARETQYF. The chain joins TRBV14 to TRBJ2-5; D not certain. The length of the CDR3 is 14 residues. Deletions cut 0 bases from V and 5 bases from J, with 10 bases between. CDR1 is SGHDN and CDR2 is FVKESK in the germline V gene.

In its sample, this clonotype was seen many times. The CDR3 sequence is CASSPGLADWEYF. Here the CDR3 DNA reads TGTGCCAGCAGCCCTGGACTAGCGGACTGGGAGTACTTC. The chain employs TRBV6-2 or TRBV6-3 and TRBJ2-7; 10 positions match TRBD2. Germline V gene data show CDR1 as MNHEY and CDR2 as SVGEGT. V was clipped by 6 bases and J by 11 bases; unmatched bases: 10. CDR3 length: 13 residues.

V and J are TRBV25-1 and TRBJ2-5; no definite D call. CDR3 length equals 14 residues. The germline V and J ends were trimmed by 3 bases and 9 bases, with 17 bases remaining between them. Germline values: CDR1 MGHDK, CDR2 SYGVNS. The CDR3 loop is CASSEGPEQTAQYF. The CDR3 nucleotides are TGTGCCAGCAGTGAGGGCCCCGAACAGACGGCCCAGTACTTC.